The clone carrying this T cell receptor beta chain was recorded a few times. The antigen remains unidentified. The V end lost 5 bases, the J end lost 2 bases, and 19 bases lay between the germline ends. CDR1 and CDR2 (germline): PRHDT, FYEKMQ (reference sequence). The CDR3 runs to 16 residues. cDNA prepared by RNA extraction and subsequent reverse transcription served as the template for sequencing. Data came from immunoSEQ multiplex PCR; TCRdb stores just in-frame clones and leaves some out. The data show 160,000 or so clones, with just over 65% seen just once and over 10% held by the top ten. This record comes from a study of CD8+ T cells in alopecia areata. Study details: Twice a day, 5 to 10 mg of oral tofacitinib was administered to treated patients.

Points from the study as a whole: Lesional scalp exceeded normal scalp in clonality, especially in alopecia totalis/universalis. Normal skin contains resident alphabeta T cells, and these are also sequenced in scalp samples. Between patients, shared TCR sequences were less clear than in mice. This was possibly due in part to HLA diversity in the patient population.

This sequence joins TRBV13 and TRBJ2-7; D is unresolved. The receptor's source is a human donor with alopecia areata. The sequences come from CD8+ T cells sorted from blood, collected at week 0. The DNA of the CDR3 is TGTGCCAGCAGCGTAAGGGTTTTAGTCCCCCCCTACGAGCAGTACTTC. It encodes CASSVRVLVPPYEQYF.